The 12 T cell receptor beta chains reported below all come from one sample, sequenced in a study of T cell responses to AZD1222 COVID-19 vaccine. Assay used: immunoSEQ multiplex PCR; TCRdb lists only in-frame clones, some missing. The sample includes 150,000 to 200,000 clones, roughly nine tenths of them seen just once. The material was peripheral blood, obtained 28 days after the second AZD1222 dose. The source of these receptors is an adult who received the AZD1222 COVID-19 vaccine.

The chain recombines TRBV3-1 (or the pseudogene TRBV3-2) with TRBJ2-7; 13 bases are shared with TRBD2. This CDR3 has 18 amino acids. After removal of 4 bases from V and 7 bases from J, the junction contained 16 bases not matched to a gene. Germline V gives CDR1 LGHDT, CDR2 YNNKEL (reference sequence). The CDR3 spells CASSPAPLTSGGWREQYF. The CDR3 DNA follows: TGTGCCAGCAGCCCCGCCCCCCTGACTAGCGGGGGGTGGAGGGAGCAGTACTTC.

The chain is built from TRBV5-4 and TRBJ2-1; 9 nucleotides line up with TRBD2. V lost 1 base to trimming and J lost 8 bases; unmatched junction nucleotides: 7. This CDR3 is 15 amino acids long. Germline CDR1 and CDR2: SGHNT and YYREEE (reference sequence). The CDR3 region is CASSLRRGGQDEQFF. CDR3 in DNA: TGTGCCAGCAGCTTGCGGCGGGGGGGCCAAGATGAGCAGTTCTTC. The whole variable domain, filled in from reference TRBV5-4 and TRBJ2-1, reads ETGVTQSPTHLIKTRGQQVTLRCSSQSGHNTVSWYQQALGQGPQFIFQYYREEENGRGNFPPRFSGLQFPNYSSELNVNALELDDSALYLCASSLRRGGQDEQFFGPGTRLTVL.

The genes are TRBV7-9 and TRBJ2-7; tentative D call: TRBD1 (6 bases). The germline V gene encodes CDR1 SEHNR and CDR2 FQNEAQ (reference sequence). The CDR3 loop spans 17 amino acids. V dropped 2 bases and J dropped 3 bases, with 20 bases sitting between them. In nucleotides, the CDR3 is TGTGCCAGCAGCTTACTCCCCGGACAGAGTCTCTTCTACGAGCAGTACTTC. It is translated as CASSLLPGQSLFYEQYF.

This chain uses TRBV25-1 with TRBJ1-4; a weak D match, TRBD1 (5 bases). The CDR3 runs to 15 residues. Trimming left V 1 base short and J 3 bases short, with 9 bases between. CDR1 and CDR2 from the germline V gene are MGHDK and SYGVNS. In nucleotides, the CDR3 is TGTGCCAGCAGTGAATCGAGGGGCTCTAATGAAAAACTGTTTTTT. This encodes CASSESRGSNEKLFF.

The V and J genes are TRBV18 and TRBJ2-7; D is ambiguous. Germline V CDR1 and CDR2: KGHSH, LQKENI. V lost 3 bases to trimming and J lost 3 bases, with 6 bases between them. The CDR3 extends over 12 amino acids. The CDR3 DNA sequence: TGTGCCAGCTCACCCCAGAGCTACGAGCAGTACTTC. Amino acid sequence: CASSPQSYEQYF.

This CDR3 reads CASSLEGLGNTIYF. CDR3 DNA sequence: TGTGCCAGCAGCTTAGAAGGACTTGGAAACACCATATATTTT. The chain combines TRBV11-1 with TRBJ1-3; D gene unclear. There are 14 residues in the CDR3. The V gene's germline CDR1 is SGHAT and CDR2 FQDESV (reference sequence). Trimming removed 1 base at V and 3 bases at J, with 7 bases between.

The V call is TRBV3-1 (or the pseudogene TRBV3-2), the J call TRBJ1-1; perhaps TRBD1 as D (5 bases). V gave up 1 base and J gave up 0 bases, with 9 bases separating them. The CDR3 is 15 amino acids. Germline CDR1 is LGHDT and CDR2 is YNNKEL (reference sequence). CDR3 coding DNA: TGTGCCAGCAGCCAAGCAGGGTACATGAACACTGAAGCTTTCTTT. This translates into CASSQAGYMNTEAFF.

This chain uses TRBV11-2 with TRBJ1-1, with no clear D. The CDR3 length is 14 residues. Germline-derived CDR1 and CDR2 are SGHAT and FQNNGV. V was cut by 3 bases and J by 5 bases, with 13 bases left in between. This CDR3 is CASSFTGVLTEAFF. The CDR3 DNA sequence: TGTGCCAGCAGCTTCACCGGGGTTCTGACTGAAGCTTTCTTT.

The rearrangement joins TRBV14 to TRBJ2-1; 7 bases match TRBD1. The germline gives CDR1 SGHDN, CDR2 FVKESK. The trim removed 4 bases at V and 4 bases at J, leaving 4 bases unmatched. This CDR3 spans 14 amino acids. CDR3 DNA sequence: TGTGCCAGCAGCCCCGGGACAGTTTACAATGAGCAGTTCTTC. It is translated as CASSPGTVYNEQFF.

DNA for the CDR3: TGTGCCAGCAGCTTTCGGGGGGCTCACTATAATTCACCCCTCCACTTT. Amino acid sequence: CASSFRGAHYNSPLHF. J is TRBJ1-6 and V is TRBV7-3; weak D call: TRBD1 (6 bases). The CDR3 is 16 residues long. Germline CDR1 and CDR2: SGHTA and FQGTGA. Between the trimmed V and J ends, which lost 3 bases and 3 bases, there was a span of 12 bases.

This sequence joins TRBV7-2 and TRBJ1-5; 9 positions match TRBD1. The J segment lost 7 bases and the V segment lost 4 bases, leaving 8 bases of the junction unmatched. This CDR3 contains 15 residues. CDR1 and CDR2 (germline): SGHTA, FQGNSA. This chain's CDR3 is CASSSTGTGMQPQHF. The CDR3 DNA is TGTGCCAGCAGCTCAACCGGGACAGGGATGCAGCCCCAGCATTTT.

V is TRBV7-2 and J is TRBJ2-5, with D unclear. Per germline, CDR1 SGHTA and CDR2 FQGNSA. The CDR3 is 12 residues long. Trimming removed 2 bases at V and 4 bases at J, with 5 bases between. The CDR3 reads CASSLLVETQYF. The CDR3 DNA reads as TGTGCCAGCAGCTTACTTGTAGAGACCCAGTACTTC.